The sequence of this T cell receptor beta chain was determined in a study of shared clonotypes between healthy human individuals. Study-wide points: About 5.2% was the fraction of naive CD4 clonotypes found shared across a few donors. Memory subsets generally showed smaller estimated richness than naive subsets did. A reduction in generation probabilities was seen for non-shared clonotypes relative to those shared by all four donors.

On this clone itself: The target antigen is unknown.

Per the germline V gene, CDR1 is LNHDA and CDR2 is SQIVND (reference sequence). CDR3 length: 14 residues. The V end was cut by 5 bases, the J end by 7 bases, with 17 bases between. Deep-level settings were used for running the assay. Method: immunoSEQ multiplex PCR; TCRdb's copy keeps in-frame clones and lacks some. The table includes roughly 1,500,000 clones, around 98.5% detected once. Sequencing used naive CD4+ T cells sorted from blood. Subset described: CD45RA+ positively selected. This receptor was identified in a man aged 25 to 40 in good health. This chain uses TRBV19 with TRBJ1-2; D is unclear. The CDR3 sequence: CASSSTAAGGGYTF. The DNA for the CDR3 is TGTGCCAGTAGTTCCACGGCAGCCGGCGGTGGCTACACCTTC.